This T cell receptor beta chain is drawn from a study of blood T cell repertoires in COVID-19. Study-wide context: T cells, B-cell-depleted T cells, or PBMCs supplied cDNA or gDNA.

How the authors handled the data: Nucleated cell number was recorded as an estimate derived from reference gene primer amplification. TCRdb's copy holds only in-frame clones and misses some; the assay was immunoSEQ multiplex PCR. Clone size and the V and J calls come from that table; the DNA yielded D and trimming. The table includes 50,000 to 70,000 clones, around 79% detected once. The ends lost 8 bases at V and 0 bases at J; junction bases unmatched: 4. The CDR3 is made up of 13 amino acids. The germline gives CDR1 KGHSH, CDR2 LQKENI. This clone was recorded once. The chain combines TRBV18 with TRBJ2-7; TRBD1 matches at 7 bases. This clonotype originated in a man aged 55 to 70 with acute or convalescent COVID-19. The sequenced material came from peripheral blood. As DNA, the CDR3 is TGTGCCAGCAGACAGGGAAGCTCCTACGAGCAGTACTTC. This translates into CASRQGSSYEQYF.